These 18 T cell receptor beta chains were sequenced from one sample in a study of the immune and genomic landscape of osteosarcoma. The post-treatment osteosarcoma tumors were primary, local recurrence or metastasis specimens from poor-prognosis patients. Method: immunoSEQ multiplex PCR; TCRdb's copy keeps in-frame clones and lacks some. Of 10,000 to 12,000 clones listed, over 55% were seen once; the top ten hold more than 15%. Sequencing was carried out using osteosarcoma tumor tissue from the lung. Receptor source: a human donor with osteosarcoma.

The chain combines TRBV7-3 with TRBJ2-7; weak D call: TRBD1 (5 bases). V dropped 2 bases and J dropped 0 bases, with 11 bases sitting between them. Germline V gene sequence: CDR1 SGHTA, CDR2 FQGTGA. This CDR3 is 15 amino acids long. CDR3 DNA sequence: TGTGCCAGCAGCTTAGCGCAGGGCCCCTCCTACGAGCAGTACTTC. Translation gives CASSLAQGPSYEQYF.

This clone was picked up one time. V gene TRBV6-6 combines with J gene TRBJ1-2; D might be TRBD1 (6 bases). Trimming cost V 5 bases and J 4 bases, with 11 bases left between them. Germline V gives CDR1 MNHNY, CDR2 SVGAGI (reference sequence). This CDR3 is 13 amino acids long. DNA of the CDR3: TGTGCCAGCAGTACGCGGGGGCGCTATGGCTACACCTTC. This sequence encodes CASSTRGRYGYTF.

This clone was seen a handful of times. Additional DNA sequences in this sample encode the identical CDR3. The chain has TRBV19 and TRBJ1-5; 9 bases agree with TRBD1. CDR1 LNHDA and CDR2 SQIVND come from the germline V gene (reference sequence). The CDR3 runs to 15 residues. The J segment lost 2 bases and the V segment lost 4 bases, leaving 3 bases of the junction unmatched. The CDR3 DNA reads as TGTGCCAGTAGTACCACAGGGGGCCGCAATCAGCCCCAGCATTTT. Residues: CASSTTGGRNQPQHF.

The genes are TRBV10-3 and TRBJ2-6; a weak D match, TRBD2 (5 bases). V lost 4 bases to trimming and J lost 0 bases, with 13 bases between them. Germline V gene data show CDR1 as ENHRY and CDR2 as SYGVKD. This CDR3 spans 17 amino acids. The CDR3 DNA reads TGTGCCATCAGTGGGGGTCGGGGTAACTCTGGGGCCAACGTCCTGACTTTC. Amino acids: CAISGGRGNSGANVLTF.

V gene TRBV4-1 combines with J gene TRBJ2-4; a weak D match, TRBD1 (5 bases). The CDR3 length is 13 residues. CDR1 and CDR2 from the germline V gene are MGHRA and YSYEKL. The germline V and J ends were trimmed by 5 bases and 6 bases, with 11 bases remaining between them. CDR3 in DNA: TGCGCCAGCAGCTTAGACAGAGGAAACATTCAGTACTTC. Encoded protein: CASSLDRGNIQYF.

This clone was seen more than once but under ten times. The genes are TRBV5-5 and TRBJ2-3, with D hard to call. V lost 3 bases, J lost 3 bases, and 5 bases lay in between. The CDR3 length is 12 residues. Germline lookup yields CDR1 SGHKS and CDR2 YYEKEE (reference sequence). The chain's CDR3 is CASSSGTDTQYF. Written as DNA, the CDR3 is TGTGCCAGCAGCTCGGGTACAGATACGCAGTATTTT.

V and J are TRBV6-1 and TRBJ2-2; perhaps TRBD1 as D (6 bases). This CDR3 region has 17 residues. The germline V gene encodes CDR1 MNHNS and CDR2 SASEGT. The V and J ends lost 1 base and 7 bases respectively, with 19 bases between them. The DNA for the CDR3 is TGTGCCAGCAGTGAAGACATTCTACGGCAGGGGTACGGGGAGCTGTTTTTT. Translating it yields CASSEDILRQGYGELFF.

The rearrangement links TRBV5-4 to TRBJ2-1; TRBD1 is a possible D gene (5 bases). The V and J ends lost 0 bases and 0 bases respectively, with 7 bases between them. CDR3 length: 15 residues. Germline lookup yields CDR1 SGHNT and CDR2 YYREEE (reference sequence). In DNA, the CDR3 is TGTGCCAGCAGCTTGGACAGGAGCTCCTACAATGAGCAGTTCTTC. Its translation: CASSLDRSSYNEQFF.

In the case of this clone: Other nucleotide sequences from this sample produce the same CDR3. The J gene is TRBJ1-2, the V gene TRBV28, with 8 bases identical to TRBD1. V trimming: 8 bases; J trimming: 4 bases; junction bases outside the gene matches: 3. The germline V gene encodes CDR1 MDHEN and CDR2 SYDVKM. This CDR3 is 12 amino acids long. This CDR3 is CASGDRGYGYTF. CDR3 in DNA: TGTGCCAGCGGTGACAGGGGCTATGGCTACACCTTC.

The chain links TRBV10-3 to TRBJ2-7, with 8 bases identical to TRBD2. This CDR3 spans 17 amino acids. The germline gives CDR1 ENHRY, CDR2 SYGVKD. V lost 3 bases and J lost 0; bases outside the gene matches: 10. The CDR3 protein is CAISDPLAGDISYEQYF. CDR3 in DNA: TGTGCCATCAGTGATCCCCTAGCGGGCGATATCTCCTACGAGCAGTACTTC.

The sample holds one count of this clone. The gene calls are TRBV15 and TRBJ1-2; D might be TRBD1 (5 bases). From germline, CDR1 is LNHNV and CDR2 YYDKDF (reference sequence). The CDR3 runs 14 residues. V was shortened by 1 base and J by 4 bases, with 10 bases between the two germline ends. CDR3 in amino acids: CATSRGGDGYGYTF. The CDR3 coding sequence is TGTGCCACCAGCAGAGGCGGGGACGGCTATGGCTACACCTTC.

The V gene is TRBV2, the J gene TRBJ1-1; tentative D call: TRBD1 (5 bases). Germline CDR1 and CDR2: SNHLY and FYNNEI. The CDR3 runs to 14 residues. V was pared by 4 bases and J by 3 bases, with 12 bases between. The CDR3 loop is CASSVGGRYTEAFF. The CDR3 region has the DNA TGTGCCAGCAGTGTTGGGGGGAGGTACACTGAAGCTTTCTTT.

V and J are TRBV7-9 and TRBJ2-7, with a weak D call TRBD2 (5 bases). V was shortened by 5 bases and J by 3 bases, with 17 bases between the two germline ends. This CDR3 has 15 amino acids. Germline-derived CDR1 and CDR2 are SEHNR and FQNEAQ (reference sequence). The CDR3 is CASSPGFSRHYEQYF. The DNA of the CDR3 is TGTGCCAGCAGCCCGGGGTTTTCGAGGCACTACGAGCAGTACTTC. The variable domain in full, completed from reference TRBV7-9 and TRBJ2-7, reads DTGVSQNPRHKITKRGQNVTFRCDPISEHNRLYWYRQTLGQGPEFLTYFQNEAQLEKSRLLSDRFSAERPKGSFSTLEIQRTEQGDSAMYLCASSPGFSRHYEQYFGPGTRLTVT.

The chain employs TRBV7-9 and TRBJ1-1; D remains unclear. The V end was cut by 8 bases, the J end by 5 bases, with 21 bases between. The germline gives CDR1 SEHNR, CDR2 FQNEAQ (reference sequence). This CDR3 is 15 amino acids long. This chain's CDR3 is CASGTTAGRTTEAFF. As DNA, the CDR3 is TGTGCCAGCGGAACAACGGCAGGTCGTACGACTGAAGCTTTCTTT.

The chain links TRBV28 to TRBJ1-3; D uncertain. Deletions cut 3 bases from V and 2 bases from J, with 11 bases between. CDR3 length: 15 amino acids. The germline gives CDR1 MDHEN, CDR2 SYDVKM. CDR3 amino acids: CASSFLLTAGNTIYF. In DNA form, the CDR3 reads TGTGCCAGCAGTTTTCTTCTTACAGCTGGAAACACCATATATTTT.

This clone was observed a handful of times. The genes are TRBV29-1 and TRBJ2-3; TRBD1 agrees at 7 bases. Germline V CDR1 and CDR2: SQVTM, ANQGSEA. The CDR3 sequence is 13 residues long. The V gene end was trimmed by 6 bases and the J gene end by 0 bases; junction bases not matched to a gene: 3. Written as DNA, the CDR3 is TGCAGCGTCCTGACAGGGAGCACAGATACGCAGTATTTT. Translated, it gives CSVLTGSTDTQYF.

J is TRBJ2-2 and V is TRBV19; perhaps TRBD1 as D (5 bases). Germline V gene lookup returns CDR1 LNHDA and CDR2 SQIVND (reference sequence). CDR3 length: 15 residues. The germline V and J ends were trimmed by 5 bases and 3 bases, with 13 bases remaining between them. The DNA of the CDR3 is TGTGCCAGTAGTGTCAGGGTCTCCCACACCGGGGAGCTGTTTTTT. Its translation: CASSVRVSHTGELFF.

V and J are TRBV2 and TRBJ2-3; 10 bases are a match to TRBD2. With 3 bases clipped from V and 2 bases from J, the junction kept 5 bases outside the gene matches. Germline loops: CDR1 SNHLY, CDR2 FYNNEI. This CDR3 spans 16 amino acids. CDR3 nucleotides: TGTGCCAGCAGTGAGGGACTAGCGAGGATCACAGATACGCAGTATTTT. This translates into CASSEGLARITDTQYF.